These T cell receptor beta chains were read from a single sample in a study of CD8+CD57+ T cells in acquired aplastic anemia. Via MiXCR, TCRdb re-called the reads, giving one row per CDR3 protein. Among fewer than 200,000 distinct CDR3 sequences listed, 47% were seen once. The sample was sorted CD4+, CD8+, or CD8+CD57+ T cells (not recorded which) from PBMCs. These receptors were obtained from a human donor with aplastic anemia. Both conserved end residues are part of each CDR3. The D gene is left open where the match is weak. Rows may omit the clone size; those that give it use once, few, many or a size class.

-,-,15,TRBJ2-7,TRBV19,CASSPADDSSYEQYF,TGTGCCAGTAGCCCCGCTGATGACAGCTCCTACGAGCAGTACTTC
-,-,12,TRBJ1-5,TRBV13,CASTDLTRPQHF,TGTGCCAGCACCGATTTAACAAGGCCCCAGCATTTT
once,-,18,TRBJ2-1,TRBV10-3,CAISDPSLSDGSNNEQFF,TGTGCCATCAGTGACCCTAGTCTGAGCGATGGTAGTAACAATGAGCAGTTCTTC
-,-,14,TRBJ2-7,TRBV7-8,CASSSGTQSYEQYF,TGTGCCAGCAGCTCAGGGACGCAGTCCTACGAGCAGTACTTC
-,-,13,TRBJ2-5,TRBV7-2,CASRQSGDETQYF,TGTGCCAGCAGGCAATCAGGGGACGAGACCCAGTACTTC
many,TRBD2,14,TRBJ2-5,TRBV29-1,CSVQRGDPQETQYF,TGCAGCGTTCAACGGGGGGACCCACAAGAGACCCAGTACTTC
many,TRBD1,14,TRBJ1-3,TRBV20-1,CSARGTGFGNTIYF,TGCAGTGCTAGAGGGACAGGGTTCGGAAACACCATATATTTT
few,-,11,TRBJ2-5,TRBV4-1,CATRGGETQYF,TGCGCCACGCGAGGGGGGGAGACCCAGTACTTC
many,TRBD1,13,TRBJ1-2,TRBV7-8,CASSRGQAVGYTF,TGTGCCAGCAGCCGTGGACAGGCGGTAGGCTACACCTTC
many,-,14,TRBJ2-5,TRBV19,CASSPGLAMKTQYF,TGTGCCAGTAGCCCGGGACTTGCCATGAAGACCCAGTACTTC
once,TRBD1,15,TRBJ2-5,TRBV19,CASSPGDRGFETQYF,TGTGCCAGTAGTCCCGGGGACAGGGGGTTTGAGACCCAGTACTTC
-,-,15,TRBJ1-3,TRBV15,CATSRDIVPGNTIYF,TGTGCCACCAGCAGAGATATCGTACCTGGAAACACCATATATTTT
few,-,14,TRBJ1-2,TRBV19,CASSIPTYSYGYTF,TGTGCCAGTAGTATCCCGACGTATAGCTATGGCTACACCTTC
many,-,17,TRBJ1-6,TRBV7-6,CASSLGTGTRTNSPLHF,TGTGCCAGCAGCTTAGGAACCGGGACAAGGACTAATTCACCCCTCCACTTT
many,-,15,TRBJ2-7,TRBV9,CASSKGTSVSYEQYF,TGTGCCAGCAGCAAAGGGACGTCTGTCTCCTACGAGCAGTACTTC
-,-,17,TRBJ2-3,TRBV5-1,CASSLLAQGGYTDTQYF,TGCGCCAGCAGCTTGTTAGCCCAGGGCGGCTACACAGATACGCAGTATTTT
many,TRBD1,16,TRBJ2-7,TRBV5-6,CASSLVRGQVSYEQYF,TGTGCCAGCAGCTTGGTTAGGGGACAGGTTTCCTACGAGCAGTACTTC
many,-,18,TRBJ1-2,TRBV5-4,CASSLGPLKEGANYGYTF,TGTGCCAGCAGCTTGGGACCTTTGAAGGAGGGAGCTAACTATGGCTACACCTTC
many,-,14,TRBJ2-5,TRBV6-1,CASSELGFAQTQYF,TGTGCCAGCAGTGAATTAGGGTTTGCCCAGACCCAGTACTTC
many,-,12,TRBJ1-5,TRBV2,CASSEVREPQHF,TGTGCCAGCAGTGAAGTCAGGGAGCCCCAGCATTTT
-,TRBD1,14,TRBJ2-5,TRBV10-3,CAIRSTGTEETQYF,TGTGCCATCAGATCAACCGGGACAGAAGAGACCCAGTACTTC
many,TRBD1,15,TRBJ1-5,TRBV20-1,CSATQGALSNQPQHF,TGCAGTGCCACCCAGGGGGCGCTTAGCAATCAGCCCCAGCATTTT
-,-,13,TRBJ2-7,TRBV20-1,CSANPGGYYEQYF,TGCAGTGCTAATCCGGGGGGCTACTACGAGCAGTACTTC
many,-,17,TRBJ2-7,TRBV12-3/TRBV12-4,CASSLRSGGPSVYEQYF,TGTGCCAGCAGTTTACGCTCGGGGGGCCCGTCGGTCTACGAGCAGTACTTC
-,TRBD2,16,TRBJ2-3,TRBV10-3,CAISAASGSSTDTQYF,TGTGCCATCAGCGCGGCTAGCGGGAGCTCAACAGATACGCAGTATTTT
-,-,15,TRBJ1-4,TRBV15,CATSGSTRPNEKLFF,TGTGCCACCAGCGGATCGACGCGACCTAATGAAAAACTGTTTTTT
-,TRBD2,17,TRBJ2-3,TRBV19,CASSIGTSGLFTDTQYF,TGTGCCAGTAGTATAGGCACTAGCGGGTTATTCACAGATACGCAGTATTTT
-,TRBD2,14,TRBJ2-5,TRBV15,CATSPTSGVETQYF,TGTGCCACCAGTCCGACTAGCGGGGTAGAGACCCAGTACTTC
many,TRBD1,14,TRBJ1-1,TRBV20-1,CSAPLQGGGTEAFF,TGCAGTGCTCCTCTACAGGGGGGGGGAACTGAAGCTTTCTTT
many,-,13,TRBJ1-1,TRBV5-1,CASSTEGGTEAFF,TGCGCCAGCAGCACCGAGGGGGGCACTGAAGCTTTCTTT
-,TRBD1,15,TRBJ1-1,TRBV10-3,CAISESDRVATEAFF,TGTGCCATCAGTGAGTCGGACAGGGTGGCCACTGAAGCTTTCTTT
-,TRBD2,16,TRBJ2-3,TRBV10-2,CASSQGLAGGLDTQYF,TGCGCCAGCAGTCAGGGACTAGCGGGGGGGCTCGATACGCAGTATTTT
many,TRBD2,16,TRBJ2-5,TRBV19,CASSIRSGGQGETQYF,TGTGCCAGTAGTATTAGAAGCGGGGGTCAGGGAGAGACCCAGTACTTC
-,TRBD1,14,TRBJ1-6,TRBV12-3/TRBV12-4,CASTPGQRNSPLHF,TGTGCCAGCACTCCGGGACAGCGTAATTCACCCCTCCACTTT
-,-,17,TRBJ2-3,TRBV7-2,CASSLARVVSSTDTQYF,TGTGCCAGCAGCTTAGCGCGGGTCGTTTCTAGCACAGATACGCAGTATTTT
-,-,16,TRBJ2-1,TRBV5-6,CASSFRTVSSYNEQFF,TGTGCCAGCAGCTTTAGGACTGTGAGCTCCTACAATGAGCAGTTCTTC
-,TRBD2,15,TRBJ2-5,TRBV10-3,CAISESRTSQETQYF,TGTGCCATCAGTGAGTCGAGGACTAGCCAAGAGACCCAGTACTTC
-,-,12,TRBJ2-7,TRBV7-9,CASSLIVYEQYF,TGTGCCAGCAGCTTAATTGTGTACGAGCAGTACTTC
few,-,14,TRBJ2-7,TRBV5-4,CASSLDADYYEQYF,TGTGCCAGCAGTTTAGATGCAGATTACTACGAGCAGTACTTC
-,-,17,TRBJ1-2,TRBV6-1,CASSEKFNRDTNYGYTF,TGTGCCAGCAGCGAAAAATTCAACAGGGATACTAACTATGGTTACACCTTC
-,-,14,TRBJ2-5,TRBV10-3,CAISGKGEIGTQYF,TGTGCCATCAGTGGGAAGGGTGAGATTGGGACCCAGTACTTC
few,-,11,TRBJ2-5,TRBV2,CASQGVETQYF,TGTGCCAGCCAAGGGGTGGAGACCCAGTACTTC
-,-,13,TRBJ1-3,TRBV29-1,CSATVGSGNTIYF,TGCAGCGCCACCGTTGGGAGCGGAAACACCATATATTTT
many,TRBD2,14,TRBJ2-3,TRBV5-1,CASSLGGGSDTQYF,TGCGCCAGCAGCTTGGGGGGGGGATCAGATACGCAGTATTTT
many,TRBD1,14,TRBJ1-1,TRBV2,CASRGQGLNTEAFF,TGTGCCAGCAGAGGACAGGGGCTTAACACTGAAGCTTTCTTT
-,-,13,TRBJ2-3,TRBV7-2,CASSPTPVDTQYF,TGTGCCAGCAGCCCAACGCCTGTGGATACGCAGTATTTT
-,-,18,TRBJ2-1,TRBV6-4,CASSDSILGFGGYNEQFF,TGTGCCAGCAGTGACTCGATACTGGGGTTTGGTGGTTACAATGAGCAGTTCTTC
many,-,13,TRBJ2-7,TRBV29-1,CSVVLGNSYEQYF,TGCAGCGTTGTACTGGGAAACTCCTACGAGCAGTACTTC
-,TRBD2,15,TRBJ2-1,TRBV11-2,CASSRGGGATSEQFF,TGTGCCAGCAGCCGTGGCGGGGGGGCCACTAGCGAGCAGTTCTTC
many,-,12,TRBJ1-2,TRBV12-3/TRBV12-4,CASSLGNYGYTF,TGTGCCAGCAGTTTAGGTAACTATGGCTACACCTTC
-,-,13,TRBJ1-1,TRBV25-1,CASSDSWNTEAFF,TGTGCCAGCAGTGATTCGTGGAACACTGAAGCTTTCTTT
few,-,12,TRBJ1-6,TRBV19,CASRITGSPLHF,TGTGCCAGCCGAATTACAGGGTCGCCCCTCCACTTT
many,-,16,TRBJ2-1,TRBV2,CASSVRAAISYNEQFF,TGTGCCAGCAGTGTCAGAGCGGCGATCTCCTACAATGAGCAGTTCTTC